Shown below are 3 T cell receptor beta chains from a single sample sequenced in a study of cytomegalovirus exposure and HLA in healthy donors. Primers included in the PCR were 60 Vbeta and 13 Jbeta primers. Sequencing used immunoSEQ multiplex PCR; TCRdb keeps in-frame clones, though not all of them. This repertoire includes about 160,000 clones. Sequencing input: PBMCs. Receptor source: a woman aged 60-75 years in good health and CMV-seronegative.

V is TRBV5-4 and J is TRBJ1-3, with D uncertain. CDR3 length equals 15 residues. Looked up from germline, CDR1 is SGHNT and CDR2 is YYREEE (reference sequence). Trimming pared 4 bases from V and 0 bases from J, leaving 11 bases between. This chain's CDR3 is CASSPPGSSGNTIYF. The CDR3 DNA follows: TGTGCCAGCAGCCCGCCGGGATCCTCTGGAAACACCATATATTTT. The variable domain in full, with the rest retrieved from reference TRBV5-4 and TRBJ1-3, is ETGVTQSPTHLIKTRGQQVTLRCSSQSGHNTVSWYQQALGQGPQFIFQYYREEENGRGNFPPRFSGLQFPNYSSELNVNALELDDSALYLCASSPPGSSGNTIYFGEGSWLTVV.

The DNA of the CDR3 is TGTGCCAGCAGCTCTAGAGCAGCAGATACGCAGTATTTT. Amino acid sequence: CASSSRAADTQYF. The chain carries TRBV5-5 and TRBJ2-3; D is unclear. The CDR3 covers 13 residues. Trimming left V 3 bases short and J 4 bases short, with 9 bases between. In germline, CDR1 is SGHKS, CDR2 YYEKEE (reference sequence).

The chain recombines TRBV4-2 with TRBJ2-3; 12 nucleotides align to TRBD2. In germline, CDR1 is LGHNA, CDR2 YNFKEQ. This CDR3 has 17 amino acids. J gave up 3 bases and V 3 bases, and 7 bases lay outside the gene matches. The CDR3 DNA reads TGTGCCAGCAGCCAGCTAGCGGGGGGGCGTGGGACAGATACGCAGTATTTT. It is translated as CASSQLAGGRGTDTQYF.